This TCR beta chain was sequenced in a study of metastatic and nonmetastatic thyroid tumors. Study-level findings and limits: Reported TCR beta diversity, measured in blood and tumor, was significantly higher for malignant thyroid tumors than for benign nodules.

TCRdb called clones again from the PCR reads with MiXCR. The data contain more than 40,000 clones, 3.5% to 5% of them singletons. This clone was observed many times. Its specificity is not known. The sample carries other DNA sequences with the same CDR3. The V segment lost 2 bases and the J segment 4 bases; nucleotides outside the gene matches: 4. The CDR3 sequence is 16 residues long. Looked up from germline, CDR1 is MNHEY and CDR2 is SMNVEV (reference sequence). All patients reached thyroid surgery having received no treatment beforehand. The rearrangement joins TRBV27 to TRBJ2-2; 10 nucleotides match TRBD1. The sample comprised blood. The receptor comes from a female donor with papillary thyroid cancer or a benign thyroid nodule (not recorded which). Some clones in this sample may be carry-over from other donors' samples. The CDR3 DNA follows: TGTGCCAGCAGTTTAGGGACAGGGGTATCCACCGGGGAGCTGTTTTTT. Its protein is CASSLGTGVSTGELFF.